This T cell receptor (beta chain) was recovered during a study of cytomegalovirus exposure and HLA in healthy donors. The data were produced by immunoSEQ multiplex PCR, yet TCRdb's version contains in-frame clones alone and is incomplete. The sample consists of some 110,000 clones, roughly 90% of them appearing once. To note about this clone: Its specificity is not known.

Findings of the study overall: Usually a TCR sequence was rare, but some public TCRs were found in many donors. Cytomegalovirus status, reportedly, was diagnosed with high specificity and sensitivity by the classifier.

CDR1 and CDR2 from the germline V gene are MNHEY and SMNVEV (reference sequence). The CDR3 is 14 amino acids. V shed 5 bases and J shed 8 bases, with 15 bases lying between them. The chain employs TRBV27 and TRBJ1-4, with D perhaps TRBD1 (6 bases). Sequencing was carried out using PBMCs. The receptor was isolated from a woman aged 18-29 years in good health and CMV-seropositive. The CDR3 bases are TGTGCCAGCAGTCCACGACAGGCGGAGGAAAAACTGTTTTTT. As protein: CASSPRQAEEKLFF.